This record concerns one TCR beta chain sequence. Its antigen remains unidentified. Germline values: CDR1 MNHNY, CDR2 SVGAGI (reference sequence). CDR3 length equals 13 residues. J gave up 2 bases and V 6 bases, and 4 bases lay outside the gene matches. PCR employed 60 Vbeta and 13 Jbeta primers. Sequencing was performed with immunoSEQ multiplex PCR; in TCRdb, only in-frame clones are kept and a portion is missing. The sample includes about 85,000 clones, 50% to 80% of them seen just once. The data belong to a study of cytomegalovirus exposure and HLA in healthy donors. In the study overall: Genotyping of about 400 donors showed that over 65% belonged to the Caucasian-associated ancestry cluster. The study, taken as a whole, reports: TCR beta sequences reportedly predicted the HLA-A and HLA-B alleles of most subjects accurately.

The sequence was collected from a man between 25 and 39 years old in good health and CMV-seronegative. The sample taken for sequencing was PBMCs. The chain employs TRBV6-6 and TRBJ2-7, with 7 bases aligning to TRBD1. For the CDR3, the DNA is TGTGCCAGCAGCTCAGGGGGAACCTACGAGCAGTACTTC. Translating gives CASSSGGTYEQYF.